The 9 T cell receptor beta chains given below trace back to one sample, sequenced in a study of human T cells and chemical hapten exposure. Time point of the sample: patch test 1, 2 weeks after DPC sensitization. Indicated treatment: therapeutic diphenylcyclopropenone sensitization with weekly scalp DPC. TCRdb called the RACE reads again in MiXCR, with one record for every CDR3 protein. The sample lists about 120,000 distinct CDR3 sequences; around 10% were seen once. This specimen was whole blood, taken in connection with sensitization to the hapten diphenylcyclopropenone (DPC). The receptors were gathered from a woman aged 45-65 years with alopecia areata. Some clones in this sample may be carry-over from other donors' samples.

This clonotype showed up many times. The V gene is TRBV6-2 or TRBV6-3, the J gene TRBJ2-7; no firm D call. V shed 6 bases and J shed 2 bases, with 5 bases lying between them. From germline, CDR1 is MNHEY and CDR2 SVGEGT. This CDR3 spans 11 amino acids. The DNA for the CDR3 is TGTGCCAGCAGCTCTGCCTACGAGCAGTACTTC. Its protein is CASSSAYEQYF.

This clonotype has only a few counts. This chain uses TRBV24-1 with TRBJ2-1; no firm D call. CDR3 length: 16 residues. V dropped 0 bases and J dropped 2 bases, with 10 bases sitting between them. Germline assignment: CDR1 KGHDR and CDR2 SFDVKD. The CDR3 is CATSDLSSSPYNEQFF. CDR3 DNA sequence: TGTGCCACCAGTGATTTGTCCAGTTCCCCCTACAATGAGCAGTTCTTC.

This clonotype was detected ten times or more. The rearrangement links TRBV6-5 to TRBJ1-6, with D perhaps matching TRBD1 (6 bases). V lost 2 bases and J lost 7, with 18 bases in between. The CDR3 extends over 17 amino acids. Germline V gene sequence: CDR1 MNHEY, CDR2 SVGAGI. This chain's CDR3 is CASSYTRPGQTNSPLHF. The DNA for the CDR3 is TGTGCCAGCAGTTACACTCGCCCGGGACAAACAAATTCACCCCTCCACTTT.

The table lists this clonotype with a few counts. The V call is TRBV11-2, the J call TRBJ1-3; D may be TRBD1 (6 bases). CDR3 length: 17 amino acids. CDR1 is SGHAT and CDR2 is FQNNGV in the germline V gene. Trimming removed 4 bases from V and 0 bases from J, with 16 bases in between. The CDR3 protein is CASSWTGTQSSGNTIYF. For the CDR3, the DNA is TGTGCCAGCAGCTGGACCGGGACACAGAGCTCTGGAAACACCATATATTTT.

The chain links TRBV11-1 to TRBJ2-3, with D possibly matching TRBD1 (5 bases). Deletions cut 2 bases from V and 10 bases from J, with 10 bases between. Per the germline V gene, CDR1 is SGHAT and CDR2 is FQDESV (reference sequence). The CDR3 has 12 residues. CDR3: CASSLNQGAQYF. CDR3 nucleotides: TGTGCCAGCAGCTTAAATCAGGGCGCGCAGTATTTT.

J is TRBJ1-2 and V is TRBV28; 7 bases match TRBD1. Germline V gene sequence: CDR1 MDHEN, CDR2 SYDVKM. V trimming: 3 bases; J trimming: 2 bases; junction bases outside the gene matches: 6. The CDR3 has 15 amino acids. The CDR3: CASSLIGTVNYGYTF. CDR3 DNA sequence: TGTGCCAGCAGTTTGATTGGGACAGTGAACTATGGCTACACCTTC.

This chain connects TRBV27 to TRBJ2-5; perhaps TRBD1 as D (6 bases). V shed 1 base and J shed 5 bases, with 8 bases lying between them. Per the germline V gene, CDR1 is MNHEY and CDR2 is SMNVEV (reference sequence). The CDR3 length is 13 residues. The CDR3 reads CASSLFRGETQYF. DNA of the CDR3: TGTGCCAGCAGTTTATTCAGGGGTGAGACCCAGTACTTC.

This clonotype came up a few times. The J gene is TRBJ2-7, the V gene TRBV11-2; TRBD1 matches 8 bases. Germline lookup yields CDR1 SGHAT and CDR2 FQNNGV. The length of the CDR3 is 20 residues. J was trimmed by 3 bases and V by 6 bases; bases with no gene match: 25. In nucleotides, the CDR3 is TGTGCCAGCAGGCCCCTCCGGCGGACAGGGAGCTCCTACGGGGTCTACGAGCAGTACTTC. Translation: CASRPLRRTGSSYGVYEQYF.

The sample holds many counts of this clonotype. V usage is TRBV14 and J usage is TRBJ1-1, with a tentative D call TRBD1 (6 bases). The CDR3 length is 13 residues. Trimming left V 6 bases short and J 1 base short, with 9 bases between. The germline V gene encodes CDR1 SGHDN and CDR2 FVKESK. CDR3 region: CASRETGNTEAFF. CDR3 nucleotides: TGTGCCAGCAGGGAGACAGGGAACACTGAAGCTTTCTTT.